One sample yielded the 23 T cell receptor beta chains listed below, sequenced in a study of cytomegalovirus exposure and HLA in healthy donors. This PCR relied on a set of 60 Vbeta primers and 13 Jbeta primers. The protocol was immunoSEQ multiplex PCR, while the TCRdb copy is restricted to in-frame clones and leaves out a portion. The sample lists about 110,000 clones, 82% seen once, with approximately 2.6% in the top ten. Sample: PBMCs. These receptors originate from a man aged 30-40 years in good health and CMV-seropositive.

This clone was counted a few times. The rearrangement uses TRBV7-9 and TRBJ1-2, with D tentatively TRBD1 (6 bases). Germline lookup yields CDR1 SEHNR and CDR2 FQNEAQ (reference sequence). Trimming left V 1 base short and J 6 bases short, with 9 bases between. CDR3 length: 13 amino acids. This chain's CDR3 is CASSLDRADGYTF. The CDR3 DNA reads as TGTGCCAGCAGCTTAGACAGGGCGGATGGCTACACCTTC.

This sequence joins TRBV10-3 and TRBJ2-6, with D perhaps matching TRBD2 (5 bases). V was pared by 3 bases and J by 3 bases, with 27 bases between. Germline V gene sequence: CDR1 ENHRY, CDR2 SYGVKD. This CDR3 is built from 21 residues. CDR3 in amino acids: CAISDIVSHKKGANGANVLTF. In DNA, the CDR3 is TGTGCCATCAGTGACATAGTGAGCCACAAAAAGGGAGCGAATGGGGCCAACGTCCTGACTTTC.

The chain combines TRBV7-8 with TRBJ2-5, with D possibly being TRBD1 (6 bases). The V gene's germline CDR1 is SGHVS and CDR2 FQNEAQ. V was cut by 3 bases and J by 2 bases, with 7 bases left in between. The CDR3 is 13 residues long. CDR3 amino acids: CASSFGQQETQYF. As DNA, the CDR3 is TGTGCCAGCAGCTTTGGACAGCAAGAGACCCAGTACTTC. Supplemented by reference TRBV7-8 and TRBJ2-5, the full variable domain reads GAGVSQSPRYKVAKRGQDVALRCDPISGHVSLFWYQQALGQGPEFLTYFQNEAQLDKSGLPSDRFFAERPEGSVSTLKIQRTQQEDSAVYLCASSFGQQETQYFGPGTRLLVL.

The chain uses TRBV5-4 and TRBJ2-1, with D possibly being TRBD1 (5 bases). Germline values: CDR1 SGHNT, CDR2 YYREEE (reference sequence). CDR3 length equals 15 residues. Trimming took off 0 bases at V and 1 base at J, with 8 bases between the two ends. CDR3 in DNA: TGTGCCAGCAGCTTGGGGGGCGGATCCTACAATGAGCAGTTCTTC. It yields the protein CASSLGGGSYNEQFF.

This clone turned up a few times. V is TRBV30 and J is TRBJ1-1; 9 bases are shared with TRBD1. The V and J ends lost 4 bases and 2 bases, in that order; junction bases with no gene match: 5. There are 14 residues in the CDR3. CDR1 GTSNPN and CDR2 SVGIG come from the germline V gene (reference sequence). The CDR3 spells CAWKKGQGNTEAFF. The CDR3 DNA sequence: TGTGCCTGGAAAAAGGGACAGGGTAACACTGAAGCTTTCTTT. Complete variable domain (other parts from reference TRBV30 and TRBJ1-1): SQTIHQWPATLVQPVGSPLSLECTVEGTSNPNLYWYRQAAGRGLQLLFYSVGIGQISSEVPQNLSASRPQDRQFILSSKKLLLSDSGFYLCAWKKGQGNTEAFFGQGTRLTVV.

This clone occurred once. The V and J genes are TRBV27 and TRBJ2-3; D gene uncertain. The CDR3 consists of 14 residues. Germline values: CDR1 MNHEY, CDR2 SMNVEV (reference sequence). Trimming cost V 0 bases and J 4 bases, with 8 bases left between them. CDR3 protein: CASSLSSPADTQYF. Here the CDR3 DNA reads TGTGCCAGCAGTTTATCTTCACCAGCAGATACGCAGTATTTT.

This chain uses TRBV2 with TRBJ2-1; 7 nucleotides line up with TRBD2. Germline loops: CDR1 SNHLY, CDR2 FYNNEI. The CDR3 contains 15 residues. V was clipped by 4 bases and J by 5 bases; unmatched bases: 8. The CDR3 region is CASSGVRGFDNEQFF. The CDR3 bases are TGTGCCAGCAGTGGTGTGCGGGGGTTCGACAATGAGCAGTTCTTC. The variable domain in full, with the rest retrieved from reference TRBV2 and TRBJ2-1, is EPEVTQTPSHQVTQMGQEVILRCVPISNHLYFYWYRQILGQKVEFLVSFYNNEISEKSEIFDDQFSVERPDGSNFTLKIRSTKLEDSAMYFCASSGVRGFDNEQFFGPGTRLTVL.

The chain employs TRBV6-6 and TRBJ1-4; 7 bases line up with TRBD1. V was clipped by 0 bases and J by 5 bases; unmatched bases: 0. This CDR3 spans 14 amino acids. Germline loops: CDR1 MNHNY, CDR2 SVGAGI (reference sequence). CDR3 loop: CASSYSTGNEKLFF. The CDR3 DNA reads TGTGCCAGCAGTTACTCGACAGGGAATGAAAAACTGTTTTTT.

This clone came up a few times. V gene TRBV6-1 combines with J gene TRBJ2-7; TRBD1 is a possible D gene (5 bases). The CDR3 is 12 residues long. CDR1 and CDR2 (germline): MNHNS, SASEGT. Trimming took off 6 bases at V and 7 bases at J, with 13 bases between the two ends. The DNA of the CDR3 is TGTGCCAGCAGGCAGGGAATTTGGGAGCAGTACTTC. Translation gives CASRQGIWEQYF.

This chain links TRBV4-1 with TRBJ1-4, with D hard to call. The CDR3 totals 13 residues. CDR1 and CDR2 from the germline V gene are MGHRA and YSYEKL. The V and J ends lost 1 base and 8 bases respectively, with 8 bases between them. The CDR3: CASSQVIREKLFF. The CDR3 DNA sequence: TGCGCCAGCAGCCAAGTCATACGGGAAAAACTGTTTTTT.

The chain carries TRBV7-6 and TRBJ2-2, with 7 positions matching TRBD2. Germline V gene sequence: CDR1 SGHVS, CDR2 FNYEAQ. The V gene end was trimmed by 0 bases and the J gene end by 3 bases; junction bases not matched to a gene: 10. This CDR3 contains 18 residues. The CDR3 region has the DNA TGTGCCAGCAGCTTAGCAGGCCGTGGGGAGGGGTACACCGGGGAGCTGTTTTTT. Translated: CASSLAGRGEGYTGELFF.

With respect to this clone: At one end, the junction sequence differs from germline, possibly due to a read error. V gene TRBV28 combines with J gene TRBJ2-3, with D possibly TRBD2 on 5 matching bases. The CDR3 consists of 13 residues. The V gene's germline CDR1 is MDHEN and CDR2 SYDVKM. As DNA, the CDR3 is TGTGCCAGCAGGGATGGAGGCACTGATACGCAGTATTTT. Protein sequence: CASRDGGTDTQYF.

The sample holds one count of this clone. The chain combines TRBV13 with TRBJ1-1; 7 bases line up with TRBD1. This CDR3 is 13 amino acids long. Losses at the gene ends were 0 bases for V and 5 bases for J; bases not matched to a gene: 0. Germline CDR1 and CDR2: PRHDT and FYEKMQ (reference sequence). CDR3 nucleotide sequence: TGTGCCAGCAGCTTAGGCAGGGGGACTGAAGCTTTCTTT. This gives the protein CASSLGRGTEAFF.

The chain uses TRBV5-8 and TRBJ1-2, with D possibly matching TRBD1 (5 bases). Germline V lookup: CDR1 SGHTS, CDR2 YDEGEE. Trimming removed 7 bases from V and 3 bases from J, with 13 bases in between. The CDR3 runs to 13 residues. CDR3 coding DNA: TGTGCCAGCGGAACAGGTACCTACTATGGCTACACCTTC. Protein sequence: CASGTGTYYGYTF. Together with reference TRBV5-8 and TRBJ1-2, the CDR3 gives the full variable domain: EAGVTQSPTHLIKTRGQQATLRCSPISGHTSVYWYQQALGLGLQFLLWYDEGEERNRGNFPPRFSGRQFPNYSSELNVNALELEDSALYLCASGTGTYYGYTFGSGTRLTVV.

This chain joins TRBV6-1 and TRBJ2-7; TRBD2 agrees at 8 bases. Trimming took 8 bases from V and 2 from J; bases not matched to a gene: 11. CDR3 length equals 15 residues. The germline gives CDR1 MNHNS, CDR2 SASEGT. This CDR3 is CASLQPAGAAYEQYF. DNA for the CDR3: TGTGCCAGCCTCCAACCAGCGGGGGCAGCCTACGAGCAGTACTTC.

This clone was found a few times. The rearrangement joins TRBV11-3 to TRBJ1-1, with a tentative D call TRBD1 (6 bases). The CDR3 runs to 14 residues. Trimming removed 5 bases at V and 0 bases at J, with 10 bases between. Germline V CDR1 and CDR2: SGHNT, YENEEA. The DNA for the CDR3 is TGTGCCAGCAGCCCGACAGGATTGAACACTGAAGCTTTCTTT. It yields the protein CASSPTGLNTEAFF.

J is TRBJ2-1 and V is TRBV9, with TRBD2 matching 10 bases. After removal of 5 bases from V and 6 bases from J, the junction contained 5 bases not matched to a gene. The CDR3 runs to 14 residues. Germline V gene lookup returns CDR1 SGDLS and CDR2 YYNGEE. CDR3 DNA: TGTGCCAGCAGGAGCGGGGGGGCTGGCAATGAGCAGTTCTTC. Protein sequence: CASRSGGAGNEQFF.

In its sample, this clone was seen once. The chain couples TRBV4-1 to TRBJ1-1, with TRBD1 matching over 9 bases. The CDR3 is 17 amino acids. Trimming removed 3 bases from V and 1 base from J; junction bases left unmatched: 9. CDR1 MGHRA and CDR2 YSYEKL come from the germline V gene. CDR3 region: CASSQNAWDRENTEAFF. As DNA, the CDR3 is TGCGCCAGCAGCCAGAACGCCTGGGACAGGGAGAACACTGAAGCTTTCTTT.

The chain uses TRBV5-1 and TRBJ1-2, with 9 bases that match TRBD1. V shed 4 bases, J shed 8 bases, and the junction held 12 bases outside the gene matches. CDR1 is SGHRS and CDR2 is YFSETQ in the germline V gene. The CDR3 sequence is 15 residues long. CDR3 DNA sequence: TGCGCCAGCAGCCTATCAACGGGACAGGGACACGGCTACACCTTC. Its translation is CASSLSTGQGHGYTF. The variable domain in full, completed from reference TRBV5-1 and TRBJ1-2, reads KAGVTQTPRYLIKTRGQQVTLSCSPISGHRSVSWYQQTPGQGLQFLFEYFSETQRNKGNFPGRFSGRQFSNSRSEMNVSTLELGDSALYLCASSLSTGQGHGYTFGSGTRLTVV.

The sample holds a few counts of this clone. The CDR3 sequence: CASSRTDINEKLFF. The CDR3 nucleotides read TGTGCCAGCAGTCGGACAGACATCAATGAAAAACTGTTTTTT. This chain uses TRBV6-6 with TRBJ1-4; perhaps TRBD1 as D (6 bases). Per germline, CDR1 MNHNY and CDR2 SVGAGI (reference sequence). Trimming left V 5 bases short and J 5 bases short, with 12 bases between. The CDR3 consists of 14 residues.

The rearrangement joins TRBV18 to TRBJ1-2, with D perhaps TRBD1 (5 bases). Trimming left V 3 bases short and J 2 bases short, with 10 bases between. This CDR3 is 14 amino acids long. The V gene's germline CDR1 is KGHSH and CDR2 LQKENI. The CDR3 sequence is CASSPLTANYGYTF. The CDR3 region has the DNA TGTGCCAGCTCACCTCTGACAGCAAACTATGGCTACACCTTC. Combining the CDR3 with reference TRBV18 and TRBJ1-2 gives the whole variable domain NAGVMQNPRHLVRRRGQEARLRCSPMKGHSHVYWYRQLPEEGLKFMVYLQKENIIDESGMPKERFSAEFPKEGPSILRIQQVVRGDSAAYFCASSPLTANYGYTFGSGTRLTVV.

The rearrangement joins TRBV6-1 to TRBJ2-7; 7 bases map to TRBD1. V lost 10 bases to trimming and J lost 7 bases; unmatched junction nucleotides: 16. The CDR3 spans 14 residues. The germline gives CDR1 MNHNS, CDR2 SASEGT. The DNA of the CDR3 is TGTGCCACCCCTGGACAGGACCACCCGGGGGAGCAGTACTTC. It yields the protein CATPGQDHPGEQYF.

CDR3 sequence (DNA): TGTGCCTGGAGTCTTTTTGGACAGTTGAACACCGGGGAGCTGTTTTTT. Amino acid sequence: CAWSLFGQLNTGELFF. The genes are TRBV30 and TRBJ2-2; a possible D gene is TRBD1 (6 bases). V lost 2 bases to trimming and J lost 1 base, with 14 bases between them. The CDR3 has 16 residues. Germline V gives CDR1 GTSNPN, CDR2 SVGIG (reference sequence).